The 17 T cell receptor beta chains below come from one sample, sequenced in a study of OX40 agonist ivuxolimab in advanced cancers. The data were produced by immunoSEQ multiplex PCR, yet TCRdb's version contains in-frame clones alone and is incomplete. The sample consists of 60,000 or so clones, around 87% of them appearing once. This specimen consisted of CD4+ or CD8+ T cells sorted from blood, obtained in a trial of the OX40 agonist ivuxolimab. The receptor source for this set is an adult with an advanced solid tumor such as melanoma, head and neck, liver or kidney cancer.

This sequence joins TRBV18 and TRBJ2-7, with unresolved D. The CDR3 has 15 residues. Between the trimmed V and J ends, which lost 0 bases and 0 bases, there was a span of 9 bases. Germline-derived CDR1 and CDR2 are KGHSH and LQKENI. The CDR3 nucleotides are TGTGCCAGCTCACCACCGCGGTCGAGCTCCTACGAGCAGTACTTC. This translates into CASSPPRSSSYEQYF.

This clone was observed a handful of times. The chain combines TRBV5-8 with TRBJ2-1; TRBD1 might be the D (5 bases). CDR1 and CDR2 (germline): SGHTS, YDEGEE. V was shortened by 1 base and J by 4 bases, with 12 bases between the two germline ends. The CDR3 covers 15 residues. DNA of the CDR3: TGTGCCAGCAGCTTGTGGGGCGCCTCGTACAATGAGCAGTTCTTC. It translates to CASSLWGASYNEQFF. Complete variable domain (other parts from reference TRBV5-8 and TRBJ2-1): EAGVTQSPTHLIKTRGQQATLRCSPISGHTSVYWYQQALGLGLQFLLWYDEGEERNRGNFPPRFSGRQFPNYSSELNVNALELEDSALYLCASSLWGASYNEQFFGPGTRLTVL.

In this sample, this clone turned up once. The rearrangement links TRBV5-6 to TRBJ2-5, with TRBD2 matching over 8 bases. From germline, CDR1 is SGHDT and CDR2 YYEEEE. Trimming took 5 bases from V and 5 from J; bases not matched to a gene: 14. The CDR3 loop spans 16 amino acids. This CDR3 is CASSSRVAGLGETQYF. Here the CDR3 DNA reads TGTGCCAGCAGTTCCCGGGTAGCGGGGTTGGGGGAGACCCAGTACTTC.

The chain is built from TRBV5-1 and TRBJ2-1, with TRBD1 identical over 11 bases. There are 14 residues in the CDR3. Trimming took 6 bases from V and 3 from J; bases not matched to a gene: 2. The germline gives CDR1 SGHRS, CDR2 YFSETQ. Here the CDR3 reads CASKGQGGYNEQFF. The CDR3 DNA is TGCGCCAGCAAGGGACAGGGGGGCTACAATGAGCAGTTCTTC.

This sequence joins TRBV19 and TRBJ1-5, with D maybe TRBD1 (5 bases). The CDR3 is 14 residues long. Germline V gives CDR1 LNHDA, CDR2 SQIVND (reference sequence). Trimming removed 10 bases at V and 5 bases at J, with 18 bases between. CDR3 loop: CATNPTVLHQPQHF. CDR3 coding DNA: TGTGCCACCAACCCGACAGTATTGCATCAGCCCCAGCATTTT.

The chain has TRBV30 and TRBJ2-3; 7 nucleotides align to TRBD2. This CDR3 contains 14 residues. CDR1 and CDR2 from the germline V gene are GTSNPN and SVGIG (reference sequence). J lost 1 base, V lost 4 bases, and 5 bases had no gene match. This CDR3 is CAWKIGRGTDTQYF. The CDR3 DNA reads TGTGCCTGGAAAATTGGGAGGGGCACAGATACGCAGTATTTT.

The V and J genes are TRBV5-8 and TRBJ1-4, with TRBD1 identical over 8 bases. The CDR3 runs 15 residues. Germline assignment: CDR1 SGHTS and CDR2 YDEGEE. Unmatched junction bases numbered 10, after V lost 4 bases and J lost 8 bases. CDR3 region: CASSVGDRLNEKLFF. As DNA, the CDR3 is TGTGCCAGCAGCGTTGGGGACAGGTTGAACGAAAAACTGTTTTTT. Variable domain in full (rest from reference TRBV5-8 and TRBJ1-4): EAGVTQSPTHLIKTRGQQATLRCSPISGHTSVYWYQQALGLGLQFLLWYDEGEERNRGNFPPRFSGRQFPNYSSELNVNALELEDSALYLCASSVGDRLNEKLFFGSGTQLSVL.

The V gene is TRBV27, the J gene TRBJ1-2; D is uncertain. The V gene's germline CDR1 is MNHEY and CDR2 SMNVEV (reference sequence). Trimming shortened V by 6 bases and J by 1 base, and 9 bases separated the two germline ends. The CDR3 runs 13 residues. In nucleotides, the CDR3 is TGTGCCAGCAGGCTGACACTTAACTATGGCTACACCTTC. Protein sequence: CASRLTLNYGYTF.

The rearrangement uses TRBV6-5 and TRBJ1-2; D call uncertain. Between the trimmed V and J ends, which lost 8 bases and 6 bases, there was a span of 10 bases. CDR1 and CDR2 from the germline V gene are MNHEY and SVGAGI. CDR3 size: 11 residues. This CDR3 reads CASRQAHGYTF. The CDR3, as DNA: TGTGCCAGCCGGCAGGCCCATGGCTACACCTTC.

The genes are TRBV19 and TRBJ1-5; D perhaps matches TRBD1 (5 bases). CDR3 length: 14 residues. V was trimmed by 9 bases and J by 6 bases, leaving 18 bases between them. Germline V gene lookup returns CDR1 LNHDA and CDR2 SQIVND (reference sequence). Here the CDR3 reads CASKRGAGGQPQHF. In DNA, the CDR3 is TGTGCCAGCAAGCGGGGCGCGGGAGGTCAGCCCCAGCATTTT. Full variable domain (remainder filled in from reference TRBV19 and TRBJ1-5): DGGITQSPKYLFRKEGQNVTLSCEQNLNHDAMYWYRQDPGQGLRLIYYSQIVNDFQKGDIAEGYSVSREKKESFPLTVTSAQKNPTAFYLCASKRGAGGQPQHFGDGTRLSIL.

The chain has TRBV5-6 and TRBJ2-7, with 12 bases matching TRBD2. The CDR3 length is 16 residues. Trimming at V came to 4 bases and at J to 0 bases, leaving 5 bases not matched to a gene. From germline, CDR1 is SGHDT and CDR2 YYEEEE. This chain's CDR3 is CASSHGLAGLSYEQYF. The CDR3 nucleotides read TGTGCCAGCAGCCACGGACTAGCGGGACTCTCCTACGAGCAGTACTTC. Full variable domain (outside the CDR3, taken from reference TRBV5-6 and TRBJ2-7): DAGVTQSPTHLIKTRGQQVTLRCSPKSGHDTVSWYQQALGQGPQFIFQYYEEEERQRGNFPDRFSGHQFPNYSSELNVNALLLGDSALYLCASSHGLAGLSYEQYFGPGTRLTVT.

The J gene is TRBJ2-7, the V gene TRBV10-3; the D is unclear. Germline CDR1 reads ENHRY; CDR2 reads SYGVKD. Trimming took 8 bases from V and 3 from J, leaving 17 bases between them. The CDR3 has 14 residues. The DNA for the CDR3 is TGTGCCATCCAAGGGTATTTGACGGACTACGAGCAGTACTTC. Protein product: CAIQGYLTDYEQYF.

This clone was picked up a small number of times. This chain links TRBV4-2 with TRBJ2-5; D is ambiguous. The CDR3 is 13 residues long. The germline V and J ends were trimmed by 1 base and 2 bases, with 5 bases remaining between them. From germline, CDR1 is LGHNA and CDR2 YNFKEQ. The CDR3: CASSQALQETQYF. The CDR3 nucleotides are TGTGCCAGCAGCCAAGCCCTTCAAGAGACCCAGTACTTC.

CDR3 in amino acids: CASSQSDTQYF. CDR3 DNA: TGTGCCAGTAGCCAGTCGGATACGCAGTATTTT. This rearrangement joins TRBV19 to TRBJ2-3; no definite D call. The CDR3 length is 11 residues. V lost 6 bases, J lost 6 bases, and 7 bases lay in between. In germline, CDR1 is LNHDA, CDR2 SQIVND (reference sequence).

The CDR3 sequence: CASSLERSGARNIQYF. CDR3 coding DNA: TGTGCCAGCAGCTTAGAAAGATCAGGGGCGAGAAACATTCAGTACTTC. J is TRBJ2-4 and V is TRBV11-2, with TRBD1 as a possible D gene (6 bases). Germline V lookup: CDR1 SGHAT, CDR2 FQNNGV. Trimming pared 0 bases from V and 6 bases from J, leaving 15 bases between. The CDR3 is 16 residues long.

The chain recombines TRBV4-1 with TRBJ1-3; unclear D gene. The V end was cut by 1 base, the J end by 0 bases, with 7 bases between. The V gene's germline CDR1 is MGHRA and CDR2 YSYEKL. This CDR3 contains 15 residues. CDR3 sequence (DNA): TGCGCCAGCAGCCAAGGTCAGTTCTCTGGAAACACCATATATTTT. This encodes CASSQGQFSGNTIYF.

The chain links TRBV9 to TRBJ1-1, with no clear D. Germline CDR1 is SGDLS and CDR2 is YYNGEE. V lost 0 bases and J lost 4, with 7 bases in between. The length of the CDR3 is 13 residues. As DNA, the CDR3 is TGTGCCAGCAGCGTAGATGGGAGCACTGAAGCTTTCTTT. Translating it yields CASSVDGSTEAFF.